This T cell receptor (beta chain) came from a study of blood T cell repertoires in COVID-19. Generated by immunoSEQ multiplex PCR, the TCRdb table keeps only in-frame clones and is missing some. The sample includes 220,000 or so clones, under 90% of them seen just once. The source is a man aged 60 to 69 who had recovered from COVID-19. The source material was peripheral blood.

CDR3 protein: CASSPGGGANEKLFF. In DNA form, the CDR3 reads TGTGCCAGCTCACCTGGGGGAGGAGCTAATGAAAAACTGTTTTTT. The rearrangement links TRBV18 to TRBJ1-4, with a tentative D call TRBD1 (5 bases). The germline V and J ends were trimmed by 3 bases and 3 bases, with 11 bases remaining between them. The CDR3 loop spans 15 amino acids. Germline CDR1 is KGHSH and CDR2 is LQKENI.